This is a list of T cell receptor beta chains from one sample in a study of response to subunit inactivated influenza vaccine. From the RT-PCR reads, TCRdb called clonotypes with MiXCR, one entry per CDR3 protein. The sample includes 150,000 to 200,000 distinct CDR3 sequences, around 8.8% of them seen just once. The sequencing used non-naive T cells sorted from PBMCs, collected on the day of vaccination. The origin of the receptors is a man aged 45 to 65 who received an inactivated influenza vaccine. Each CDR3 is given with its conserved first and last residue. A D gene is named only where the DNA matches it firmly. Some rows mark clone size as missing; the rest say once, few, many or name a class of expanded clone.

clone size	J gene	V gene	D gene	CDR3 protein	CDR3 DNA
NA	TRBJ2-7	TRBV6-5	TRBD1	CASSSGQGGYWYEQYF	TGTGCCAGCAGTTCTGGACAGGGCGGCTACTGGTACGAGCAGTACTTC
few	TRBJ2-5	TRBV3-1	TRBD1	CASSPSAGTGRETQYF	TGTGCCAGCAGCCCGTCCGCCGGGACAGGGCGAGAGACCCAGTACTTC
many	TRBJ2-5	TRBV24-1	TRBD1	CATSEAGQGAGETQYF	TGTGCCACCAGTGAAGCAGGACAGGGGGCCGGAGAGACCCAGTACTTC
NA	TRBJ2-7	TRBV6-5	NA	CASSYSTLPGQLLPYEQYF	TGTGCCAGCAGTTACTCGACTCTACCAGGACAGCTCCTTCCCTACGAGCAGTACTTC
few	TRBJ2-1	TRBV20-1	NA	CSASGLERVHNEQFF	TGCAGTGCTAGTGGGCTTGAGAGAGTCCACAATGAGCAGTTCTTC
NA	TRBJ2-5	TRBV5-5	TRBD2	CASSSPTSGGRQETQYF	TGTGCCAGCAGCTCACCGACTAGCGGGGGTAGGCAAGAGACCCAGTACTTC
many	TRBJ2-1	TRBV3-1	NA	CASRSVGTEGNEQFF	TGTGCCAGCAGATCAGTCGGGACGGAGGGGAATGAGCAGTTCTTC
few	TRBJ1-6	TRBV15	TRBD1	CATSTMDRSYSPLHF	TGTGCCACCAGCACGATGGACAGGTCATATTCACCCCTCCACTTT
few	TRBJ2-7	TRBV20-1	TRBD1	CSARDLAGQGASYEQYF	TGCAGTGCTAGAGATCTCGCCGGACAGGGGGCCTCCTACGAGCAGTACTTC
many	TRBJ1-5	TRBV10-3	NA	CAIGRSEDQPQHF	TGTGCCATCGGACGGTCGGAGGATCAGCCCCAGCATTTT
NA	TRBJ2-7	TRBV9	TRBD1	CASSVSGTEDYEQYF	TGTGCCAGCAGCGTGTCCGGGACAGAAGACTACGAGCAGTACTTC
few	TRBJ1-6	TRBV5-8	NA	CASRTVYNSPLHF	TGTGCCAGCAGGACGGTCTATAATTCACCCCTCCACTTT
few	TRBJ2-7	TRBV20-1	TRBD2	CSASGLAAPHEQYF	TGCAGTGCTAGCGGCCTAGCGGCCCCCCACGAGCAGTACTTC
NA	TRBJ2-5	TRBV27	TRBD2	CASRAGGSQETQYF	TGTGCCAGCAGAGCGGGAGGCTCCCAAGAGACCCAGTACTTC
NA	TRBJ2-3	TRBV5-1	NA	CASSPRGSSTDTQYF	TGCGCCAGCAGCCCCCGGGGTAGTAGCACAGATACGCAGTATTTT
NA	TRBJ1-1	TRBV9	NA	CASSVSLPDKNTEAFF	TGTGCCAGCAGCGTATCGCTGCCGGACAAGAACACTGAAGCTTTCTTT
NA	TRBJ1-1	TRBV28	NA	CASSFRRTGTEAFF	TGTGCCAGCAGTTTTCGGAGAACCGGCACTGAAGCTTTCTTT
NA	TRBJ2-7	TRBV7-2	NA	CASSPGRVENYEQYF	TGTGCCAGCAGCCCAGGCAGGGTGGAAAACTACGAGCAGTACTTC
many	TRBJ1-1	TRBV20-1	TRBD1	CSASRDSSNTEAFF	TGCAGTGCTTCACGGGACAGCTCGAACACTGAAGCTTTCTTT
NA	TRBJ1-5	TRBV29-1	NA	CSVGEVGNQPQHF	TGCAGCGTTGGGGAGGTAGGCAATCAGCCCCAGCATTTT
NA	TRBJ1-5	TRBV7-4	NA	CASSLERDGPSNQPQHF	TGTGCCAGCAGCTTAGAGCGGGACGGCCCTAGCAATCAGCCCCAGCATTTT
many	TRBJ2-1	TRBV29-1	NA	CSVEDSGNEQFF	TGCAGCGTTGAAGATTCGGGGAATGAGCAGTTCTTC
many	TRBJ1-3	TRBV7-2	NA	CASSLAATSSVSSGNTIYF	TGTGCCAGCAGCTTAGCGGCGACAAGCTCCGTTAGCTCTGGAAACACCATATATTTT
many	TRBJ2-7	TRBV2	TRBD2	CASSRTSGTYEQYF	TGTGCCAGCAGCCGGACTAGCGGGACCTACGAGCAGTACTTC
NA	TRBJ1-1	TRBV6-1	NA	CATLGTAWATEAFF	TGTGCCACCCTCGGAACGGCCTGGGCCACTGAAGCTTTCTTT
NA	TRBJ1-4	TRBV18	NA	CASSPSRVGEKLFF	TGTGCCAGCTCACCGTCCAGGGTAGGGGAAAAACTGTTTTTT